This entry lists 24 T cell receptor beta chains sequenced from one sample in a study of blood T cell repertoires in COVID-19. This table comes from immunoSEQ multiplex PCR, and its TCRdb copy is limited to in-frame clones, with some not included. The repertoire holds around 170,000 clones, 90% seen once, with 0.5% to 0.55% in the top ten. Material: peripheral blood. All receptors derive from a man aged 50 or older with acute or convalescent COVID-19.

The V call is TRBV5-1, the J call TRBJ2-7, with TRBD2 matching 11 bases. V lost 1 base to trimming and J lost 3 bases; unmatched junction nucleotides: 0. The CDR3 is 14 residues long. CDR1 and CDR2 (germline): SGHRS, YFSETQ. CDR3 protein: CASSLTSGSYEQYF. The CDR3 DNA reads TGCGCCAGCAGCTTGACTAGCGGGAGCTACGAGCAGTACTTC.

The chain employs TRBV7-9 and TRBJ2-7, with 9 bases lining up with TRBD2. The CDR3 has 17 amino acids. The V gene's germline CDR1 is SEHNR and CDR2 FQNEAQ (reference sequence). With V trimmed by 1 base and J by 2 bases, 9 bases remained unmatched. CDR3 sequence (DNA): TGTGCCAGCAGCTTAGTTTCTAGCGGGGCTCACCCCTACGAGCAGTACGTC. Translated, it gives CASSLVSSGAHPYEQYV.

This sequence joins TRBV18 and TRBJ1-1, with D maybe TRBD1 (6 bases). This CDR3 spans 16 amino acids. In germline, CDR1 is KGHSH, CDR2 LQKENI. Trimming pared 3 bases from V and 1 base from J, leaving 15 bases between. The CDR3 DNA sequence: TGTGCCAGCTCACCCAGCCTGACAGGTCCGAACACTGAAGCTTTCTTT. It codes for CASSPSLTGPNTEAFF.

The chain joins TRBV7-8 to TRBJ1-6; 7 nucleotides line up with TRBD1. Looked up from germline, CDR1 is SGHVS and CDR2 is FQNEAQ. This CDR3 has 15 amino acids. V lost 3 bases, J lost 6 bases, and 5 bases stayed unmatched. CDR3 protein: CASSFRQGPNSPLHF. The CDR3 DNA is TGTGCCAGCAGCTTTAGACAGGGTCCTAATTCACCCCTCCACTTT. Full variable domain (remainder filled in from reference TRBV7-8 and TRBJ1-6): GAGVSQSPRYKVAKRGQDVALRCDPISGHVSLFWYQQALGQGPEFLTYFQNEAQLDKSGLPSDRFFAERPEGSVSTLKIQRTQQEDSAVYLCASSFRQGPNSPLHFGNGTRLTVT.

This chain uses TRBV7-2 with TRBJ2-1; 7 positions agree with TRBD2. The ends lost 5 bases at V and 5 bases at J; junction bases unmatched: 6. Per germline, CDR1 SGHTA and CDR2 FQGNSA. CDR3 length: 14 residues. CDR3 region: CASSLGLSNNEQFF. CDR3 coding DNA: TGTGCCAGCAGCCTGGGACTAAGTAACAATGAGCAGTTCTTC.

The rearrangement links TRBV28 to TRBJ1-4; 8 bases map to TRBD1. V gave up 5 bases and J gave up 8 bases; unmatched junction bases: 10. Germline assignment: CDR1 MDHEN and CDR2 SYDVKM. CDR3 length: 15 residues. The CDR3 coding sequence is TGTGCCAGCAGTCCCCATGGGACAGGCTACGAAAAACTGTTTTTT. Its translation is CASSPHGTGYEKLFF.

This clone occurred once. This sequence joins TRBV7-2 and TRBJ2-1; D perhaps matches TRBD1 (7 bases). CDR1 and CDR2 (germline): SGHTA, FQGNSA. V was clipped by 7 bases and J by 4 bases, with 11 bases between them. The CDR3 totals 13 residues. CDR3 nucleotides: TGTGCCAGCACCAGGGGGGTATACAATGAGCAGTTCTTC. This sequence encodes CASTRGVYNEQFF.

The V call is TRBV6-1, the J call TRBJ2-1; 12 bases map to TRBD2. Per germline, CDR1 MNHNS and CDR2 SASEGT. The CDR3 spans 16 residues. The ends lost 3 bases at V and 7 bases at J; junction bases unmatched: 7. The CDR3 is CASSDFLAGGSNEQFF. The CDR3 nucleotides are TGTGCCAGCAGTGATTTCCTAGCGGGGGGGTCAAATGAGCAGTTCTTC.

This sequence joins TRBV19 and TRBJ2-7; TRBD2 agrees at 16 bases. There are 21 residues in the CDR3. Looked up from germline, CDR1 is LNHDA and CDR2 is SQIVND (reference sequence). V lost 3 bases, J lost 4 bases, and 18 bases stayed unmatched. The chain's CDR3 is CASSMRGQTGLAGGPWYEQYF. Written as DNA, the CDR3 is TGTGCCAGTAGTATGAGGGGACAGACGGGACTAGCGGGAGGGCCGTGGTACGAGCAGTACTTC. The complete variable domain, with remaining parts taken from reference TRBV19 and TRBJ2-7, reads DGGITQSPKYLFRKEGQNVTLSCEQNLNHDAMYWYRQDPGQGLRLIYYSQIVNDFQKGDIAEGYSVSREKKESFPLTVTSAQKNPTAFYLCASSMRGQTGLAGGPWYEQYFGPGTRLTVT.

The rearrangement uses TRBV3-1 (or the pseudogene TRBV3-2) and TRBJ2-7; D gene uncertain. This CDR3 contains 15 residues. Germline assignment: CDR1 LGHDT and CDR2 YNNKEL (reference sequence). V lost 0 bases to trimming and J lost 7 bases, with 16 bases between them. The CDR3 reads CASSQDLWPTGEQYV. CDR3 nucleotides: TGTGCCAGCAGCCAAGATTTATGGCCTACCGGGGAGCAGTACGTC.

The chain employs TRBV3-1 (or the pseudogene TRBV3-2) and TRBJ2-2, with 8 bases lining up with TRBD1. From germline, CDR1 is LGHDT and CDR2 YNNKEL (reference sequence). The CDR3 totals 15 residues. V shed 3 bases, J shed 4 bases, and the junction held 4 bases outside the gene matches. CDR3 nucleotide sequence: TGTGCCAGCAGCCAGAGGACAGGGATCACCGGGGAGCTGTTTTTT. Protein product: CASSQRTGITGELFF.

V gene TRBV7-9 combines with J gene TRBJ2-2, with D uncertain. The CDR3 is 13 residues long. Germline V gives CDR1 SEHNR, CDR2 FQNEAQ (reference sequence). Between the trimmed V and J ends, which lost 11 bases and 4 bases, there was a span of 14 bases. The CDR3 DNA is TGTGCCGTTAAGCCGTTCCGCACCGGGGAGCTGTTTTTT. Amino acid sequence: CAVKPFRTGELFF.

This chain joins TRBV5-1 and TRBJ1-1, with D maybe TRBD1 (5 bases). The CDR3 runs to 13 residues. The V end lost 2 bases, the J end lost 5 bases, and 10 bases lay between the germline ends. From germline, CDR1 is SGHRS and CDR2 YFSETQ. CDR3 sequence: CASSFQGGTEAFF. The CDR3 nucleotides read TGCGCCAGCAGCTTCCAGGGTGGAACTGAAGCTTTCTTT.

In DNA form, the CDR3 reads TGTGCCAGCAGCTTAGCAGGGCAGGGAGAAGCTTTCTTT. The encoded protein is CASSLAGQGEAFF. The chain carries TRBV11-2 and TRBJ1-1; possibly TRBD1 for D (5 bases). The CDR3 has 13 amino acids. Germline-derived CDR1 and CDR2 are SGHAT and FQNNGV. V dropped 1 base and J dropped 8 bases, with 11 bases sitting between them.

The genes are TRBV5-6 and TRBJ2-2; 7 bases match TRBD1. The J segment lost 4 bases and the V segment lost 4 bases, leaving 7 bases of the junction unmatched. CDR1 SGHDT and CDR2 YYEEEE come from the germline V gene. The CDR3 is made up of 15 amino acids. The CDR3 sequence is CASSQGQWSTGELFF. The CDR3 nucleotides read TGTGCCAGCAGCCAGGGACAGTGGAGCACCGGGGAGCTGTTTTTT.

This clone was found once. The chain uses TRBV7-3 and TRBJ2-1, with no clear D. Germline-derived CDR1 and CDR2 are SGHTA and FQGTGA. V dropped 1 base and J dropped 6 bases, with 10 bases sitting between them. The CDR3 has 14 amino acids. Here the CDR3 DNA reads TGTGCCAGCAGCTTAAAATCCTTCGGCAATGAGCAGTTCTTC. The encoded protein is CASSLKSFGNEQFF. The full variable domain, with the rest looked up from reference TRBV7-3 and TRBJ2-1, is GAGVSQTPSNKVTEKGKYVELRCDPISGHTALYWYRQSLGQGPEFLIYFQGTGAADDSGLPNDRFFAVRPEGSVSTLKIQRTERGDSAVYLCASSLKSFGNEQFFGPGTRLTVL.

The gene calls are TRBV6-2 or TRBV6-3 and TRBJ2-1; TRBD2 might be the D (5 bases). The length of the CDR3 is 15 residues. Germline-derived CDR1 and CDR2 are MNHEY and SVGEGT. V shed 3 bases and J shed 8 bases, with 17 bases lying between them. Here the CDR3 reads CASSYPHEGSDEQFF. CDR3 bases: TGTGCCAGCAGTTATCCCCATGAAGGGAGCGATGAGCAGTTCTTC.

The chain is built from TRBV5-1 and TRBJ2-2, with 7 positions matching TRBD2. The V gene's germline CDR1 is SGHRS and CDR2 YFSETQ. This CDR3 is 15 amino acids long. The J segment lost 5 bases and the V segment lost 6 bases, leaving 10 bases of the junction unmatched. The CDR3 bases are TGCGCCAGCACTCGCGTGGGAGGGAAGACCGGGGAGCTGTTTTTT. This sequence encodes CASTRVGGKTGELFF.

The CDR3 sequence is CASSPDRSYGYTF. CDR3 nucleotides: TGTGCCAGCTCACCCGACAGATCCTATGGCTACACCTTC. V gene TRBV18 combines with J gene TRBJ1-2; tentatively, D is TRBD1 (5 bases). The V gene's germline CDR1 is KGHSH and CDR2 LQKENI. V dropped 3 bases and J dropped 4 bases, with 9 bases sitting between them. CDR3 size: 13 residues.

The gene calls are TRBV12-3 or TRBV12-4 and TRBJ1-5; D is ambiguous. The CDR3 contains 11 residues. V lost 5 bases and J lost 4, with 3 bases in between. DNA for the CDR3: TGTGCCAGCAGTATAAATCAGCCCCAGCATTTT. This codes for CASSINQPQHF.

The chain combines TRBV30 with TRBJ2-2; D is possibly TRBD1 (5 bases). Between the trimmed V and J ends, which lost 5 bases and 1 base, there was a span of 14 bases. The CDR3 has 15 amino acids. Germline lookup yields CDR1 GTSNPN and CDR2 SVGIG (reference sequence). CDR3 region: CAWSRGGRNTGELFF. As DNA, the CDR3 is TGTGCCTGGTCAAGGGGCGGACGGAACACCGGGGAGCTGTTTTTT.

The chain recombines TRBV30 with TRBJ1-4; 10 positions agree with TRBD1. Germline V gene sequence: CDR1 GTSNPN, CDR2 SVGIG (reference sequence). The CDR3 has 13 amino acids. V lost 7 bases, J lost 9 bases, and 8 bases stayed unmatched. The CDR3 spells CAFETGGSQKLFF. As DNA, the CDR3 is TGTGCCTTCGAGACAGGGGGCTCCCAAAAACTGTTTTTT. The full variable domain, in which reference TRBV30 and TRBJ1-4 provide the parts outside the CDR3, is SQTIHQWPATLVQPVGSPLSLECTVEGTSNPNLYWYRQAAGRGLQLLFYSVGIGQISSEVPQNLSASRPQDRQFILSSKKLLLSDSGFYLCAFETGGSQKLFFGSGTQLSVL.

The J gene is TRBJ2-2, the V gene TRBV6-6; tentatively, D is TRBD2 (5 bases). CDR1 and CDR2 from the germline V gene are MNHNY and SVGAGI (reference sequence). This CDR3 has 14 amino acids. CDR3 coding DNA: TGTGCTACAAGGCGAGGGCAGAACACCGGGGAGCTGTTTTTT. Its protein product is CATRRGQNTGELFF.

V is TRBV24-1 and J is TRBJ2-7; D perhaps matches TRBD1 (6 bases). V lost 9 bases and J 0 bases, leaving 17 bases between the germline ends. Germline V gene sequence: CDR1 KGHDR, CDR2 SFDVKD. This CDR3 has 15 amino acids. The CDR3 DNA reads TGTGCCACCGCCGATGGACAGTCTAACTCCTACGAGCAGTACTTC. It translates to CATADGQSNSYEQYF.